This T cell receptor beta chain was captured in a study of T cells in Graves' hyperthyroidism and ophthalmopathy. Amplification targeted TCR beta CDR3 regions from RNA transcripts. HTBI primers drove first-round RT-PCR of the TCR CDR3. TCRdb passed the multiplex PCR reads through MiXCR, listing each CDR3 protein once. The sample contains 500,000 to 700,000 distinct CDR3 sequences, approximately 16% of which appear only once. This clonotype was observed a few times. Antigen specificity is unknown. The germline V gene encodes CDR1 SNHLY and CDR2 FYNNEI. The CDR3 loop spans 14 amino acids. Trimming shortened V by 6 bases and J by 7 bases, and 15 bases separated the two germline ends. Absence of ophthalmopathy progression within 18 months defined stable Graves' hyperthyroidism. Investigators excluded patients with uncontrolled infection, other autoimmune disease, pregnancy or lactation. Overall study results and limits: Ophthalmopathy stood apart from stable hyperthyroidism in a 13 V-J model.

This sequence was found in a woman aged 18-35 years with Graves' hyperthyroidism. This chain links TRBV2 with TRBJ1-4; possible D gene TRBD1, 5 bases. Sequenced material: blood. The CDR3 here is CASSVQANREKLFF. CDR3 nucleotides: TGTGCCAGCAGCGTACAGGCTAATCGTGAAAAACTGTTTTTT.